Listed below are T cell receptor beta chains from one sample, sequenced in a study of vaccination and CD4 T cells after COVID-19. Their antigen targets remain unknown. TCRdb reprocessed the PCR reads with MiXCR, giving one entry per CDR3 protein. The sample shows about 5,400 distinct CDR3 sequences, 50% to 75% of them seen only once. The sample taken for sequencing was CD4+ T cells from blood, cultured in vitro. These receptors all stem from a human donor in good health. Each CDR3 is given with its conserved first and last residue. Each record gives: V gene, clone size, J gene, D gene, CDR3 DNA, CDR3 protein. A D gene is named only where the DNA matches it firmly. The size field is filled for only some rows; it gives once, few, many or a size class.

v_gene: TRBV7-9; abundance: -; j_gene: TRBJ2-5; d_gene: TRBD1; CDR3nt: TGTGCCAGCAGCTTAGGGGGACAGGGGGCAGGGGAGACCCAGTACTTC; CDR3aa: CASSLGGQGAGETQYF
v_gene: TRBV2; abundance: -; j_gene: TRBJ2-7; d_gene: -; CDR3nt: TGTGCCAGCAGGCGATATGCAAGCGAGCAGTACTTC; CDR3aa: CASRRYASEQYF
v_gene: TRBV6-1; abundance: -; j_gene: TRBJ2-3; d_gene: TRBD2; CDR3nt: TGTGCCAGTGGGGGACTAGCGGGGTTCACAGATACGCAGTATTTT; CDR3aa: CASGGLAGFTDTQYF
v_gene: TRBV19; abundance: -; j_gene: TRBJ1-1; d_gene: -; CDR3nt: TGTGCCAGTAGTCCAGAGAACACTGAAGCTTTCTTT; CDR3aa: CASSPENTEAFF
v_gene: TRBV7-9; abundance: few; j_gene: TRBJ1-1; d_gene: TRBD1; CDR3nt: TGTGCCAGCAGCCTGAACCTTGGCGGGACAGGGGGCACTGAAGCTTTCTTT; CDR3aa: CASSLNLGGTGGTEAFF
v_gene: TRBV6-5; abundance: -; j_gene: TRBJ1-3; d_gene: TRBD1; CDR3nt: TGTGCCAGCAGTTACTCGACAGGGGAATCTGGAAACACCATATATTTT; CDR3aa: CASSYSTGESGNTIYF
v_gene: TRBV20-1; abundance: -; j_gene: TRBJ2-7; d_gene: TRBD1; CDR3nt: TGCAGTGCTAGATCCCGGATAAGGACAGGGGTGAGGGAGCAGTACTTC; CDR3aa: CSARSRIRTGVREQYF
v_gene: TRBV7-9; abundance: -; j_gene: TRBJ2-5; d_gene: TRBD2; CDR3nt: TGTGCCAGCAGCTCGAGTGGCGGGAGATCTGAGACCCAGTACTTC; CDR3aa: CASSSSGGRSETQYF
v_gene: TRBV19; abundance: -; j_gene: TRBJ1-1; d_gene: -; CDR3nt: TGTGCCAGTAGTATAATTGGAGGTGATAGCACTGAAGCTTTCTTT; CDR3aa: CASSIIGGDSTEAFF
v_gene: TRBV20-1; abundance: -; j_gene: TRBJ1-6; d_gene: TRBD1; CDR3nt: TGCAGTGCTAAACCCGGGACAGGGAATTCACCCCTCCACTTT; CDR3aa: CSAKPGTGNSPLHF
v_gene: TRBV7-9; abundance: -; j_gene: TRBJ1-2; d_gene: -; CDR3nt: TGTGCCAGCAGCTTAGTTGTGGCGGGTGGCTACACCTTC; CDR3aa: CASSLVVAGGYTF
v_gene: TRBV7-2; abundance: -; j_gene: TRBJ1-2; d_gene: -; CDR3nt: TGTGCCAGCAGCCCCGTAGGAGGGACTAACTATGGCTACACCTTC; CDR3aa: CASSPVGGTNYGYTF
v_gene: TRBV11-2; abundance: few; j_gene: TRBJ1-5; d_gene: TRBD1; CDR3nt: TGTGCCAGCAGCTTAAGGGACAGGGACCCGCCCCAGCATTTT; CDR3aa: CASSLRDRDPPQHF
v_gene: TRBV6-1; abundance: -; j_gene: TRBJ1-2; d_gene: -; CDR3nt: TGTGCCAGCAGTGAAATCGGCCTCTATGGCTACACCTTC; CDR3aa: CASSEIGLYGYTF
v_gene: TRBV6-5; abundance: -; j_gene: TRBJ1-2; d_gene: TRBD1; CDR3nt: TGTGCCAGCAGTTACTTATGGACAGGGGGCGAAACTAACTATGGCTACACCTTC; CDR3aa: CASSYLWTGGETNYGYTF
v_gene: TRBV10-1; abundance: -; j_gene: TRBJ1-2; d_gene: -; CDR3nt: TGCGCCAGCAGCGACGGACAGCATACGCCTTCCGGCTACACCTTC; CDR3aa: CASSDGQHTPSGYTF
v_gene: TRBV7-2; abundance: -; j_gene: TRBJ2-5; d_gene: -; CDR3nt: TGTGCCAGCAGCGGGCGGAGGGAGACCCAGTACTTC; CDR3aa: CASSGRRETQYF
v_gene: TRBV6-5; abundance: once; j_gene: TRBJ2-7; d_gene: TRBD2; CDR3nt: TGTGCCAGCAGTTTAGCGGGGGGGCCGGGGTTTTCCTACGAGCAGTACTTC; CDR3aa: CASSLAGGPGFSYEQYF
v_gene: TRBV6-1; abundance: -; j_gene: TRBJ2-5; d_gene: TRBD2; CDR3nt: TGTGCCAGCAGTGAATGGGGGACTAGCGGGCAACAAGAGACCCAGTACTTC; CDR3aa: CASSEWGTSGQQETQYF
v_gene: TRBV7-2; abundance: few; j_gene: TRBJ2-3; d_gene: -; CDR3nt: TGTGCCAGCAGCTTATGGAGCACAGATACGCAGTATTTT; CDR3aa: CASSLWSTDTQYF
v_gene: TRBV5-4; abundance: -; j_gene: TRBJ1-3; d_gene: TRBD1; CDR3nt: TGTGCCAGCAGCTTGACAGGGGTTAACACCATATATTTT; CDR3aa: CASSLTGVNTIYF
v_gene: TRBV2; abundance: -; j_gene: TRBJ2-7; d_gene: -; CDR3nt: TGTGCCAGCAATTTAGCGAACTACGAGCAGTACTTC; CDR3aa: CASNLANYEQYF
v_gene: TRBV20-1; abundance: -; j_gene: TRBJ2-5; d_gene: -; CDR3nt: TGCAGTGCTAGGTCCGCCCGTACAGGGAAAGAGACCCAGTACTTC; CDR3aa: CSARSARTGKETQYF
v_gene: TRBV4-1; abundance: -; j_gene: TRBJ1-5; d_gene: -; CDR3nt: TGCGCCAGCAGCCAAGATCGAACAGAACAAAGGGGTCAGCCCCAGCATTTT; CDR3aa: CASSQDRTEQRGQPQHF
v_gene: TRBV20-1; abundance: -; j_gene: TRBJ2-5; d_gene: -; CDR3nt: TGCAGTGCTAGAAGGGATGCGGCCCAGTACTTC; CDR3aa: CSARRDAAQYF
v_gene: TRBV6-2/TRBV6-3; abundance: few; j_gene: TRBJ1-5; d_gene: -; CDR3nt: TGTGCCAGCAGAAAACAGGGAAGCAATCAGCCCCAGCATTTT; CDR3aa: CASRKQGSNQPQHF
v_gene: TRBV27; abundance: -; j_gene: TRBJ2-2; d_gene: -; CDR3nt: TGTGCCAGCAGTTTATCGCCTAGCCTGAACACCGGGGAGCTGTTTTTT; CDR3aa: CASSLSPSLNTGELFF
v_gene: TRBV6-1; abundance: -; j_gene: TRBJ2-7; d_gene: -; CDR3nt: TGTGCCATCGAGGCACTAAGGGGGACCTACGAGCAGTACTTC; CDR3aa: CAIEALRGTYEQYF